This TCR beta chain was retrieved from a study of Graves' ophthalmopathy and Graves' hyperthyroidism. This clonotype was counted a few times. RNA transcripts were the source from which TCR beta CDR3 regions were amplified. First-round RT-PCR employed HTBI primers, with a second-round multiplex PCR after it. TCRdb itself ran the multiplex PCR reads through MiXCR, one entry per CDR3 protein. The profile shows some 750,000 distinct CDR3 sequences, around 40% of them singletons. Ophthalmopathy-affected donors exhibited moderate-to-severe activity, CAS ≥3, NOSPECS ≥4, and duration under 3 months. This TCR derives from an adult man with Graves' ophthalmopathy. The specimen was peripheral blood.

Here the CDR3 reads CASSPLRGQQETQYF. The CDR3 coding sequence is TGTGCCAGCTCACCCCTTAGGGGACAGCAAGAGACCCAGTACTTC. This rearrangement joins TRBV25-1 to TRBJ2-5; 7 nucleotides agree with TRBD1. With 8 bases clipped from V and 2 bases from J, the junction kept 11 bases outside the gene matches. Per the germline V gene, CDR1 is MGHDK and CDR2 is SYGVNS. This CDR3 spans 15 amino acids.